The 5 T cell receptor beta chains reported below all come from one sample, sequenced in a study of CXCR3-negative and CXCR3-positive naive CD8 T cells. Via 5' RACE with UMI labels, TRB cDNA libraries were prepared. TCRdb re-called the 5' RACE reads and gives one entry per CDR3 protein, without DNA. Its table records 50,000 to 60,000 distinct CDR3 sequences. The sample comprised naive CXCR3- CD8+ T cells from blood. The subset: CD45RO-CCR7+CD27+CD95- naive CD8+ T cells lacking CXCR3 (TNR3-). The receptors shown here come from a human donor in good health. Some clones in this sample may be carry-over from other donors' samples.

This chain joins TRBV12-3 or TRBV12-4 and TRBJ2-7; TCRdb returns TRBD1, unconfirmable since there is no DNA. CDR3 size: 13 residues. The CDR3 reads CASSFSEGGEQYF.

The rearrangement links TRBV7-9 to TRBJ2-7; the TRBD1 assignment by TCRdb is unverifiable without DNA. The CDR3 covers 13 residues. CDR1 SEHNR and CDR2 FQNEAQ come from the germline V gene (reference sequence). CDR3: CASSAGQGSAQYF.

The V and J genes are TRBV14 and TRBJ2-5; TCRdb picks TRBD2, but there is no DNA to check that call. CDR1 and CDR2 from the germline V gene are SGHDN and FVKESK. This CDR3 has 16 amino acids. The CDR3 loop is CASSPMTSGGPGTQYF.

The J gene is TRBJ2-5, the V gene TRBV5-5; with no DNA, the TCRdb D assignment of TRBD1 cannot be verified. The CDR3 is 13 amino acids. The V gene's germline CDR1 is SGHKS and CDR2 YYEKEE (reference sequence). The CDR3 loop is CASSPDRVETQYF.

The rearrangement links TRBV5-1 to TRBJ2-7; absent DNA, TCRdb's TRBD1 call cannot be checked. Germline CDR1 SGHRS, CDR2 YFSETQ. CDR3 size: 15 residues. CDR3 residues: CASSFRDPRAEEQYF. Filled out from reference TRBV5-1 and TRBJ2-7, the complete variable domain reads KAGVTQTPRYLIKTRGQQVTLSCSPISGHRSVSWYQQTPGQGLQFLFEYFSETQRNKGNFPGRFSGRQFSNSRSEMNVSTLELGDSALYLCASSFRDPRAEEQYFGPGTRLTVT.